This T cell receptor (beta chain) was recorded in a study of blood T cells in healthy people across ages. Study context: Template switching captured about one barcoded beta molecule per two T cells.

A second PCR of roughly 6 to 12 cycles used a sample-barcoded 5' primer and a J-beta primer mix. Each of the cDNA molecules was tagged by a template-switch adaptor with 12 random nucleotides. TCRdb called the 5' RACE reads again in MiXCR, with one record for every CDR3 protein. The sample shows over 600,000 distinct CDR3 sequences, 35% to 50% of them seen only once. V was pared by 2 bases and J by 2 bases, with 2 bases of the junction left unmatched. The CDR3 consists of 15 residues. CDR1 and CDR2 (germline): SGDLS, YYNGEE. This sequence originates from a man older than 75 in good health. Sequenced sample: blood. The rearrangement joins TRBV9 to TRBJ2-5; 11 bases map to TRBD2. CDR3 sequence reads: CASSVRLAGQETQYF. In nucleotides, the CDR3 is TGTGCCAGCAGCGTGCGACTAGCGGGACAAGAGACCCAGTACTTC.